The following is a T cell receptor (beta chain) sequence with its context. The junction shows a germline mismatch at one end, possibly a read error. Clones were read by immunoSEQ multiplex PCR, and TCRdb kept only the in-frame ones, dropping some. Of around 77,000 clones in the sample, roughly 92% were seen once. The data derive from a study of technical replicates of blood from a few donors. Germline CDR1 and CDR2: SGHAT and FQNNGV. The CDR3 totals 16 residues. This TCR was recovered from a human donor in good health. Material for sequencing was T cells isolated from PBMCs. This chain connects TRBV11-2 to TRBJ2-3, with D tentatively TRBD1 (7 bases). The CDR3 DNA is TGTGCCAGCAGCCTAGACCAGGGGGGATCCACAGATACGCAGTATTTT. Translating gives CASSLDQGGSTDTQYF.